Below, 31 T cell receptor beta chains from the same sample are listed, as sequenced in a study of cytomegalovirus exposure and HLA in healthy donors. Data came from immunoSEQ multiplex PCR; TCRdb stores just in-frame clones and leaves some out. This sample has about 140,000 clones, with just over 85% found just once. Sequenced: PBMCs. The origin of the receptors is a young woman in good health and CMV-seropositive.

This clone occurred once. The sample has other DNA sequences that encode this CDR3 too. The J gene is TRBJ2-7, the V gene TRBV10-3; D not certain. CDR1 and CDR2 from the germline V gene are ENHRY and SYGVKD. V was clipped by 4 bases and J by 3 bases, with 4 bases between them. The CDR3 covers 11 residues. CDR3 sequence reads: CAISGGYEQYF. As DNA, the CDR3 is TGTGCCATCAGTGGCGGCTACGAGCAGTACTTC.

V gene TRBV2 combines with J gene TRBJ2-3, with TRBD2 matching over 10 bases. Germline V CDR1 and CDR2: SNHLY, FYNNEI. The length of the CDR3 is 17 residues. Trimming took 0 bases from V and 6 from J; bases not matched to a gene: 9. This CDR3 reads CASSEARLAGVLDTQYF. CDR3 DNA sequence: TGTGCCAGCAGTGAAGCTCGGCTAGCGGGGGTTTTGGATACGCAGTATTTT.

The gene calls are TRBV7-6 and TRBJ2-3; possible D gene TRBD2, 5 bases. Trimming took 5 bases from V and 4 from J, leaving 13 bases between them. Germline V lookup: CDR1 SGHVS, CDR2 FNYEAQ. This CDR3 region has 14 residues. The CDR3 DNA follows: TGTGCCAGCAGCCCCTCAGGAGGCTCAGATACGCAGTATTTT. Amino acids: CASSPSGGSDTQYF.

The genes are TRBV7-9 and TRBJ2-1; D is possibly TRBD2 (5 bases). The CDR3 covers 17 residues. Germline V gene sequence: CDR1 SEHNR, CDR2 FQNEAQ (reference sequence). Trimming shortened V by 4 bases and J by 7 bases, and 23 bases separated the two germline ends. The CDR3: CASSSHAGSYRSNEQFF. CDR3 sequence (DNA): TGTGCCAGCAGCTCCCACGCGGGCAGTTATAGAAGTAATGAGCAGTTCTTC.

The chain recombines TRBV2 with TRBJ1-4; D is ambiguous. Germline CDR1 reads SNHLY; CDR2 reads FYNNEI. This CDR3 comprises 12 residues. V lost 6 bases, J lost 12 bases, and 14 bases lay in between. CDR3 loop: CASRERTVQLFF. The CDR3 region has the DNA TGTGCCAGCAGAGAAAGAACAGTGCAACTGTTTTTT.

The gene calls are TRBV5-1 and TRBJ2-1, with 12 bases matching TRBD2. Germline CDR1 SGHRS, CDR2 YFSETQ. CDR3 length: 16 amino acids. The V segment lost 4 bases and the J segment 7 bases; nucleotides outside the gene matches: 9. The CDR3 DNA follows: TGCGCCAGCAGCGGGGAACTAGCGGGAGGTCTAAATGAGCAGTTCTTC. Translating gives CASSGELAGGLNEQFF.

This chain uses TRBV19 with TRBJ1-3; 8 bases match TRBD1. With V trimmed by 5 bases and J by 4 bases, 16 bases remained unmatched. The germline CDR1 and CDR2 sequences are LNHDA and SQIVND (reference sequence). The CDR3 is 18 amino acids. Written as DNA, the CDR3 is TGTGCCAGTAGTCCGAGGACAGGGAAAGGGATCAACGGAAACACCATATATTTT. As protein: CASSPRTGKGINGNTIYF.

This chain links TRBV6-1 with TRBJ2-1; weak D call: TRBD2 (6 bases). This CDR3 spans 14 amino acids. The germline CDR1 and CDR2 sequences are MNHNS and SASEGT. V lost 4 bases to trimming and J lost 2 bases, with 9 bases between them. CDR3: CASSAGVAYNEQFF. CDR3 nucleotide sequence: TGTGCCAGCAGTGCGGGGGTCGCCTACAATGAGCAGTTCTTC.

This chain connects TRBV6-5 to TRBJ1-6; a possible D gene is TRBD1 (5 bases). Germline assignment: CDR1 MNHEY and CDR2 SVGAGI. The V end lost 3 bases, the J end lost 6 bases, and 9 bases lay between the germline ends. CDR3 length equals 14 residues. The DNA for the CDR3 is TGTGCCAGCAGTTATGGGGCTCGTAATTCACCCCTCCACTTT. It codes for CASSYGARNSPLHF.

The chain couples TRBV4-2 to TRBJ2-7, with D perhaps matching TRBD2 (6 bases). The V end was cut by 0 bases, the J end by 3 bases, with 15 bases between. The CDR3 is 16 amino acids. Germline V gene sequence: CDR1 LGHNA, CDR2 YNFKEQ. The DNA of the CDR3 is TGTGCCAGCAGCCAAGATCTCACTAGCCCCTACTACGAGCAGTACTTC. Its translation: CASSQDLTSPYYEQYF.

This chain joins TRBV2 and TRBJ1-6; D uncertain. V lost 7 bases to trimming and J lost 10 bases, with 14 bases between them. The CDR3 is made up of 13 amino acids. Germline V gives CDR1 SNHLY, CDR2 FYNNEI. Here the CDR3 reads CASNLSPKSPLHF. CDR3 DNA sequence: TGTGCCAGCAATTTGTCCCCAAAATCACCCCTCCACTTT. The full variable domain, completed using reference TRBV2 and TRBJ1-6, is EPEVTQTPSHQVTQMGQEVILRCVPISNHLYFYWYRQILGQKVEFLVSFYNNEISEKSEIFDDQFSVERPDGSNFTLKIRSTKLEDSAMYFCASNLSPKSPLHFGNGTRLTVT.

V and J are TRBV7-9 and TRBJ2-7; possible D gene TRBD1, 5 bases. The V end was cut by 4 bases, the J end by 2 bases, with 9 bases between. This CDR3 comprises 13 residues. Germline V gene lookup returns CDR1 SEHNR and CDR2 FQNEAQ (reference sequence). The DNA for the CDR3 is TGTGCCAGCAGCTCCCAGGGCCCCTACGAGCAGTACTTC. Translating it yields CASSSQGPYEQYF.

The chain combines TRBV2 with TRBJ1-5; 11 bases line up with TRBD1. The V and J ends lost 11 bases and 4 bases, in that order; junction bases with no gene match: 7. Germline V gene sequence: CDR1 SNHLY, CDR2 FYNNEI. CDR3 length: 14 residues. In DNA form, the CDR3 reads TGTGCCGGCAAGAGGGACAGGGGGAATCAGCCCCAGCATTTT. Translating it yields CAGKRDRGNQPQHF.

This clone was detected only a few times. The chain combines TRBV7-6 with TRBJ2-3, with D hard to call. In germline, CDR1 is SGHVS, CDR2 FNYEAQ. This CDR3 is built from 11 residues. Between the trimmed V and J ends, which lost 6 bases and 2 bases, there was a span of 3 bases. The CDR3 protein is CASSNTDTQYF. DNA of the CDR3: TGTGCCAGCAGTAACACAGATACGCAGTATTTT.

This clone was counted a single time. This chain connects TRBV28 to TRBJ1-5, with 11 bases that match TRBD1. The CDR3 length is 16 residues. J was trimmed by 8 bases and V by 4 bases; bases with no gene match: 10. Germline values: CDR1 MDHEN, CDR2 SYDVKM. The CDR3 sequence: CASSSHPGTGGEPQHF. In DNA, the CDR3 is TGTGCCAGCAGTTCACACCCTGGGACAGGGGGAGAGCCCCAGCATTTT.

V is TRBV5-1 and J is TRBJ1-1, with unresolved D. Trimming cost V 5 bases and J 1 base, with 15 bases left between them. CDR1 SGHRS and CDR2 YFSETQ come from the germline V gene. The CDR3 length is 15 residues. The CDR3 reads CASRRREGANTEAFF. CDR3 nucleotides: TGCGCCAGCAGGAGGAGGGAAGGTGCGAACACTGAAGCTTTCTTT.

The chain couples TRBV7-3 to TRBJ1-1; the match to TRBD1 covers 9 bases. J lost 5 bases, V lost 5 bases, and 3 bases had no gene match. Germline assignment: CDR1 SGHTA and CDR2 FQGTGA. The CDR3 extends over 13 amino acids. For the CDR3, the DNA is TGTGCCAGCAGCAAACAGGGGGCAACTGAAGCTTTCTTT. Translation gives CASSKQGATEAFF.

This chain links TRBV5-4 with TRBJ1-1; 7 nucleotides match TRBD1. There are 16 residues in the CDR3. Germline CDR1 and CDR2: SGHNT and YYREEE (reference sequence). V shed 1 base, J shed 1 base, and the junction held 7 bases outside the gene matches. The CDR3 loop is CASSLRQGTGNTEAFF. The CDR3 DNA follows: TGTGCCAGCAGCTTGCGACAGGGTACGGGGAACACTGAAGCTTTCTTT.

The rearrangement links TRBV7-9 to TRBJ1-5; D not resolved. The V and J ends lost 1 base and 2 bases respectively, with 12 bases between them. CDR3 length equals 16 residues. Germline V gene lookup returns CDR1 SEHNR and CDR2 FQNEAQ (reference sequence). CDR3 in amino acids: CASSLDSGWGNQPQHF. As DNA, the CDR3 is TGTGCCAGCAGCTTAGATTCGGGTTGGGGCAATCAGCCCCAGCATTTT.

The chain joins TRBV11-3 to TRBJ2-2; a possible D gene is TRBD1 (6 bases). CDR3 length: 16 amino acids. The ends were cut back, 5 bases at V and 5 bases at J, with 18 bases in the middle. Looked up from germline, CDR1 is SGHNT and CDR2 is YENEEA. Written as DNA, the CDR3 is TGTGCCAGCAGCCTGGGGGCTAGTAGGTCTACCGGGGAGCTGTTTTTT. As protein: CASSLGASRSTGELFF.

The CDR3 spells CASRLDSSGNTIYF. CDR3 sequence (DNA): TGTGCCAGCCGACTTGACAGCTCTGGAAACACCATATATTTT. The chain carries TRBV2 and TRBJ1-3, with D maybe TRBD1 (5 bases). The CDR3 covers 14 residues. Germline values: CDR1 SNHLY, CDR2 FYNNEI. The V and J ends lost 8 bases and 0 bases respectively, with 11 bases between them.

In DNA form, the CDR3 reads TGTGCCAGCAGTTACTCCCGTTCAGCAGATACGCAGTATTTT. Translating gives CASSYSRSADTQYF. The chain carries TRBV6-5 and TRBJ2-3; D is unresolved. This CDR3 has 14 amino acids. V was clipped by 0 bases and J by 4 bases, with 8 bases between them. CDR1 and CDR2 from the germline V gene are MNHEY and SVGAGI.

The J gene is TRBJ2-5, the V gene TRBV6-6, with 9 bases aligning to TRBD1. V shed 5 bases, J shed 3 bases, and the junction held 7 bases outside the gene matches. There are 15 residues in the CDR3. Germline lookup yields CDR1 MNHNY and CDR2 SVGAGI (reference sequence). CDR3 sequence reads: CASSRDRGGEETQYF. The CDR3 coding sequence is TGTGCCAGCAGTCGAGACAGGGGGGGGGAAGAGACCCAGTACTTC.

This chain joins TRBV5-1 and TRBJ1-1, with 9 bases lining up with TRBD1. In germline, CDR1 is SGHRS, CDR2 YFSETQ. There are 15 residues in the CDR3. Germline trimming cut 4 bases from V and 3 bases from J; bases unmatched to any gene: 7. This chain's CDR3 is CASSHYRDRDTEAFF. For the CDR3, the DNA is TGCGCCAGCAGCCACTACCGGGACAGGGACACTGAAGCTTTCTTT.

This clone was found once. The rearrangement uses TRBV7-6 and TRBJ1-3, with 7 positions matching TRBD1. The V and J ends lost 5 bases and 0 bases, in that order; junction bases with no gene match: 7. This CDR3 is 16 amino acids long. Germline loops: CDR1 SGHVS, CDR2 FNYEAQ. The CDR3 protein is CASSPTGAFSGNTIYF. The CDR3 DNA is TGTGCCAGCAGCCCCACAGGGGCCTTCTCTGGAAACACCATATATTTT.

The rearrangement joins TRBV28 to TRBJ1-2; 7 bases agree with TRBD1. The CDR3 has 15 amino acids. Germline lookup yields CDR1 MDHEN and CDR2 SYDVKM. The J segment lost 1 base and the V segment lost 7 bases, leaving 9 bases of the junction unmatched. CDR3 region: CASNIGGGINYGYTF. The CDR3 DNA sequence: TGTGCCAGCAACATAGGGGGCGGAATTAACTATGGCTACACCTTC.

The chain uses TRBV28 and TRBJ1-2, with a tentative D call TRBD1 (5 bases). This CDR3 is built from 11 residues. Germline V CDR1 and CDR2: MDHEN, SYDVKM. V was cut by 3 bases and J by 11 bases, with 10 bases left in between. For the CDR3, the DNA is TGTGCCAGCAGTTTCAAGGGGCTGTACACCTTC. Its translation is CASSFKGLYTF.

In DNA form, the CDR3 reads TGCGCCAGCAGCGTCGCCGGACGGTGGGGCGACGAGCAGTACTTC. Translation gives CASSVAGRWGDEQYF. The V gene is TRBV5-1, the J gene TRBJ2-7; possible D gene TRBD1, 5 bases. The V end lost 4 bases, the J end lost 5 bases, and 19 bases lay between the germline ends. Germline-derived CDR1 and CDR2 are SGHRS and YFSETQ. The CDR3 is 15 amino acids.

This clone came up a few times. The V and J genes are TRBV27 and TRBJ2-7; D might be TRBD1 (5 bases). The CDR3 covers 14 residues. V lost 5 bases to trimming and J lost 0 bases, with 11 bases between them. Germline CDR1 and CDR2: MNHEY and SMNVEV (reference sequence). The CDR3: CASSKVRDSYEQYF. Written as DNA, the CDR3 is TGTGCCAGCAGTAAAGTCAGGGACTCCTACGAGCAGTACTTC.

The chain combines TRBV28 with TRBJ1-2; 7 nucleotides match TRBD1. V shed 6 bases, J shed 3 bases, and the junction held 4 bases outside the gene matches. The germline CDR1 and CDR2 sequences are MDHEN and SYDVKM. This CDR3 is built from 13 residues. CDR3 in amino acids: CASRTGPDYGYTF. CDR3 in DNA: TGTGCCAGCAGGACAGGGCCGGACTATGGCTACACCTTC.

The chain is built from TRBV6-1 and TRBJ1-5; D gene unclear. CDR3 length: 15 amino acids. Per the germline V gene, CDR1 is MNHNS and CDR2 is SASEGT. Trimming cost V 7 bases and J 1 base, with 14 bases left between them. CDR3 nucleotide sequence: TGTGCCAGCAAAAGGGAGTTAGGGAGCAATCAGCCCCAGCATTTT. Its protein product is CASKRELGSNQPQHF.